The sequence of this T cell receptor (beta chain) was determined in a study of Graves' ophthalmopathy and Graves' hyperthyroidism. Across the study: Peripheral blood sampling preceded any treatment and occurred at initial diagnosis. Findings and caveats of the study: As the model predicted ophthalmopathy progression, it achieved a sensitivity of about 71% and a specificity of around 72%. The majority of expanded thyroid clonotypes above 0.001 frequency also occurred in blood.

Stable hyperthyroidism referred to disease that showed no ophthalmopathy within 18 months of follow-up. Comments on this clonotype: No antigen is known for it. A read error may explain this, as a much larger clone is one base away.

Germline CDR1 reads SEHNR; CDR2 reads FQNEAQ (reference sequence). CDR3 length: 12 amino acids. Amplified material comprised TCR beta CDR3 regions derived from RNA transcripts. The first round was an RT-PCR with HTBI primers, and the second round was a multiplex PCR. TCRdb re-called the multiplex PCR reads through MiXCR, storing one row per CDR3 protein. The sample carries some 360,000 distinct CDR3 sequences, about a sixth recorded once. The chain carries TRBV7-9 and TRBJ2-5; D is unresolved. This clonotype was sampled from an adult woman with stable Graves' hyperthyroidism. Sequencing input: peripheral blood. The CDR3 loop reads CASILVEETQYF. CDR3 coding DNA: TGTGCCAGCATCTTAGTCGAAGAGACCCAGTACTTC.